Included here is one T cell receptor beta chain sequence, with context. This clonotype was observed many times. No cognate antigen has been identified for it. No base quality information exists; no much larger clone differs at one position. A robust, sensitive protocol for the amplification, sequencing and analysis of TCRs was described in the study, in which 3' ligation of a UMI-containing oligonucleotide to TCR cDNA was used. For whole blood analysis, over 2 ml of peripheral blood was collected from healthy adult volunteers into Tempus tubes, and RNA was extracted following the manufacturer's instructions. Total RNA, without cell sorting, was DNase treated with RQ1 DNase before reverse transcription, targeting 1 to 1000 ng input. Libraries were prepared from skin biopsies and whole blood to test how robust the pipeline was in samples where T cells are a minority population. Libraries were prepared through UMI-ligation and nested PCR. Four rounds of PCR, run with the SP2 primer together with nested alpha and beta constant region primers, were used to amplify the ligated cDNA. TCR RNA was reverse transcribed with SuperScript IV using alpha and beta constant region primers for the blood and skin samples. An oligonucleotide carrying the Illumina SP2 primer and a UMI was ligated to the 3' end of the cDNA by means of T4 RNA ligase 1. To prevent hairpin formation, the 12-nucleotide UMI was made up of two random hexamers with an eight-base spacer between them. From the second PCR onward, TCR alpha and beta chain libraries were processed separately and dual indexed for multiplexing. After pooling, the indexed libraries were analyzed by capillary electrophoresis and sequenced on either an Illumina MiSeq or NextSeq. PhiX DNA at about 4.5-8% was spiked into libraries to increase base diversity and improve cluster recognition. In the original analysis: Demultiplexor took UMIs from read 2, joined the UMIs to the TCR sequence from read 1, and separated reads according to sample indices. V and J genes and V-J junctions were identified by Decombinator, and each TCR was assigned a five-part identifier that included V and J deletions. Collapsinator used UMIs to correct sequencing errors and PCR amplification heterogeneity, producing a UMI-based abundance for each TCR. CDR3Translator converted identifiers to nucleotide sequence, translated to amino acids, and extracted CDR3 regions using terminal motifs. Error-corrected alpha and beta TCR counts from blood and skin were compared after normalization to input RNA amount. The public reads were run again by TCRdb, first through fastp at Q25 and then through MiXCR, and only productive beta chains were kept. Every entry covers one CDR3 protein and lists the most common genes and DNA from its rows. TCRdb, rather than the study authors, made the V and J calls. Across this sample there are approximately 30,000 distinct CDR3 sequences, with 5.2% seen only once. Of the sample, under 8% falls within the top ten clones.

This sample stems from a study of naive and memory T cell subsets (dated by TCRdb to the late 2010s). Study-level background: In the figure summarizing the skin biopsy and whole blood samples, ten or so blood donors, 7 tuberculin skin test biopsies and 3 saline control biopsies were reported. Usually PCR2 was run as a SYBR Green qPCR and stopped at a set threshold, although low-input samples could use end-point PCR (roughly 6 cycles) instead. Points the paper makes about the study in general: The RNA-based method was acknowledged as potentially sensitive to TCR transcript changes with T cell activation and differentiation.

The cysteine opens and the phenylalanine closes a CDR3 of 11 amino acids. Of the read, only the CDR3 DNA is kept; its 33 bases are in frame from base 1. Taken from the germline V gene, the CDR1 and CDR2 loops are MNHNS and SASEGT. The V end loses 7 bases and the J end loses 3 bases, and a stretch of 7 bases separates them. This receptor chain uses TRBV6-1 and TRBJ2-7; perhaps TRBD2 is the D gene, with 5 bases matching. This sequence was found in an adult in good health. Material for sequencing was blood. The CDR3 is CASTEVYEQYF. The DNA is TGTGCCAGCACGGAGGTCTACGAGCAGTACTTC.